These 17 T cell receptor beta chains were all obtained from the same sample, sequenced in a study of T cells in Graves' hyperthyroidism and ophthalmopathy. TCR beta CDR3 region amplification was performed from RNA transcripts. HTBI primers were used for first-round RT-PCR of the TCR CDR3. MiXCR was run by TCRdb on the multiplex PCR reads, yielding one entry per CDR3 protein. The sample lists some 530,000 distinct CDR3 sequences, approximately 23% occurring once. The sample was blood. Receptor source: a woman in her sixties or seventies with Graves' ophthalmopathy.

The chain couples TRBV7-9 to TRBJ2-5; 8 positions agree with TRBD1. The germline V gene has CDR1 SEHNR and CDR2 FQNEAQ (reference sequence). The CDR3 is made up of 14 amino acids. V gave up 4 bases and J gave up 5 bases; unmatched junction bases: 6. CDR3 nucleotides: TGTGCCAGCAGCTACAGGGGGATCGGGGAGACCCAGTACTTC. Amino acid sequence: CASSYRGIGETQYF.

The chain couples TRBV19 to TRBJ2-7; possibly TRBD2 for D (6 bases). The CDR3 totals 14 residues. Trimming pared 6 bases from V and 5 bases from J, leaving 17 bases between. Germline V lookup: CDR1 LNHDA, CDR2 SQIVND (reference sequence). CDR3 bases: TGTGCCAGTAGATCCCCGGGACTTCCCCACGAGCAGTACTTC. Its protein is CASRSPGLPHEQYF.

Details on this clonotype: At one boundary the junction diverges from the germline segment, which might be a read error. The rearrangement joins TRBV28 to TRBJ2-7, with 14 bases identical to TRBD2. Per the germline V gene, CDR1 is MDHEN and CDR2 is SYDVKM. This CDR3 region has 19 residues. CDR3 sequence reads: CATSDHSPTSGRAWDEQYF. CDR3 nucleotides: TGTGCCACCAGTGATCATTCCCCGACTAGCGGGAGGGCGTGGGATGAGCAGTACTTC.

This rearrangement joins TRBV6-1 to TRBJ2-3; TRBD2 matches 7 bases. The CDR3 length is 16 residues. J gave up 4 bases and V 5 bases, and 12 bases lay outside the gene matches. In germline, CDR1 is MNHNS, CDR2 SASEGT. CDR3 DNA sequence: TGTGCCAGCAGTTTGAGGACTAGACACCCGCCAGATACGCAGTATTTT. As protein: CASSLRTRHPPDTQYF.

The genes are TRBV30 and TRBJ2-2; D may be TRBD1 or TRBD2 (6 bases each). The CDR3 loop spans 13 amino acids. V was shortened by 3 bases and J by 5 bases, with 10 bases between the two germline ends. Germline V gene sequence: CDR1 GTSNPN, CDR2 SVGIG (reference sequence). The CDR3 is CAWRGGRTGELFF. As DNA, the CDR3 is TGTGCCTGGAGAGGGGGGCGGACCGGGGAGCTGTTTTTT.

The genes are TRBV15 and TRBJ2-7; 9 bases map to TRBD1. This CDR3 has 13 amino acids. Germline-derived CDR1 and CDR2 are LNHNV and YYDKDF (reference sequence). Trimming took 5 bases from V and 4 from J; bases not matched to a gene: 3. CDR3 amino acids: CATSEDRGYEQYF. The CDR3, as DNA: TGTGCCACCAGCGAGGACAGGGGATACGAGCAGTACTTC. The variable domain in full, completed from reference TRBV15 and TRBJ2-7, reads DAMVIQNPRYQVTQFGKPVTLSCSQTLNHNVMYWYQQKSSQAPKLLFHYYDKDFNNEADTPDNFQSRRPNTSFCFLDIRSPGLGDTAMYLCATSEDRGYEQYFGPGTRLTVT.

This clonotype was counted a few times. This chain joins TRBV20-1 and TRBJ2-7; tentatively, D is TRBD2 (6 bases). With 2 bases removed from V and 6 bases from J, the gap between germline ends came to 20 bases. The germline gives CDR1 DFQATT, CDR2 SNEGSKA (reference sequence). This CDR3 region has 15 residues. The DNA for the CDR3 is TGCAGTGCTAGAACGACTAGATTTTCTACCCGCGAGCAGTACTTC. Translated: CSARTTRFSTREQYF.

The chain has TRBV5-1 and TRBJ1-2, with 8 bases fitting TRBD1. The CDR3 runs to 15 residues. Germline V lookup: CDR1 SGHRS, CDR2 YFSETQ. V was pared by 0 bases and J by 6 bases, with 7 bases of the junction left unmatched. CDR3 in DNA: TGCGCCAGCAGCTTGGGACAGGGGTCTTTTGATGGCTACACCTTC. Encoded protein: CASSLGQGSFDGYTF. Based on the CDR3 plus reference TRBV5-1 and TRBJ1-2, the full variable domain is KAGVTQTPRYLIKTRGQQVTLSCSPISGHRSVSWYQQTPGQGLQFLFEYFSETQRNKGNFPGRFSGRQFSNSRSEMNVSTLELGDSALYLCASSLGQGSFDGYTFGSGTRLTVV.

The chain employs TRBV5-5 and TRBJ1-2, with 7 bases lining up with TRBD1. Germline V gene data show CDR1 as SGHKS and CDR2 as YYEKEE (reference sequence). The CDR3 loop spans 16 amino acids. The J segment lost 7 bases and the V segment lost 0 bases, leaving 12 bases of the junction unmatched. CDR3: CASSLVHPGGSGGYTF. As DNA, the CDR3 is TGTGCCAGCAGCTTGGTTCATCCAGGGGGTTCGGGTGGCTACACCTTC. Combining the CDR3 with reference TRBV5-5 and TRBJ1-2 gives the whole variable domain DAGVTQSPTHLIKTRGQQVTLRCSPISGHKSVSWYQQVLGQGPQFIFQYYEKEERGRGNFPDRFSARQFPNYSSELNVNALLLGDSALYLCASSLVHPGGSGGYTFGSGTRLTVV.

The DNA for the CDR3 is TGTGCCAGCAGTGACAGTCAGAGCTCTGGAAACACCATATATTTT. Translation gives CASSDSQSSGNTIYF. The chain has TRBV6-1 and TRBJ1-3; D is undetermined. CDR3 length: 15 residues. Germline V lookup: CDR1 MNHNS, CDR2 SASEGT. V was cut by 3 bases and J by 0 bases, with 9 bases left in between.

The sample holds a few counts of this clonotype. V gene TRBV6-2 or TRBV6-3 combines with J gene TRBJ1-1, with D unresolved. CDR3 length: 15 residues. Germline-derived CDR1 and CDR2 are MNHEY and SVGEGT. V lost 2 bases and J lost 2, with 12 bases in between. CDR3 coding DNA: TGTGCCAGCAGTTACGGTCACCTAAAAAACACTGAAGCTTTCTTT. Translation gives CASSYGHLKNTEAFF.

The chain carries TRBV7-8 and TRBJ2-1; 8 bases agree with TRBD2. The CDR3 has 12 residues. Germline V gene sequence: CDR1 SGHVS, CDR2 FQNEAQ. With V trimmed by 2 bases and J by 15 bases, 6 bases remained unmatched. CDR3 sequence: CASSLFSGNSFF. The CDR3 nucleotides read TGTGCCAGCAGCTTATTTAGCGGGAATTCGTTCTTC.

This clonotype was counted many times. V gene TRBV28 combines with J gene TRBJ2-2; D gene unclear. This CDR3 comprises 12 residues. Germline V gene lookup returns CDR1 MDHEN and CDR2 SYDVKM. The ends were cut back, 8 bases at V and 5 bases at J, with 9 bases in the middle. The DNA for the CDR3 is TGTGCCAGCCTCATTCGGACCGGGGAGCTGTTTTTT. Residues: CASLIRTGELFF.

The chain joins TRBV20-1 to TRBJ1-5; D uncertain. Deletions cut 3 bases from V and 6 bases from J, with 12 bases between. The CDR3 length is 13 residues. Germline-derived CDR1 and CDR2 are DFQATT and SNEGSKA (reference sequence). CDR3 loop: CSARLGLSQPQHF. DNA for the CDR3: TGCAGTGCTAGGTTGGGGTTGAGTCAGCCCCAGCATTTT.

This clonotype occurred a few times. The rearrangement links TRBV6-2 or TRBV6-3 to TRBJ2-5; D is possibly TRBD2 (7 bases). Germline CDR1 reads MNHEY; CDR2 reads SVGEGT. The CDR3 extends over 16 amino acids. Trimming stripped 6 bases from V and 4 bases from J, with 21 bases between. In DNA form, the CDR3 reads TGTGCCAGCAGCCTCGGGGGGCGCCTAAGGGGAGAGACCCAGTACTTC. This encodes CASSLGGRLRGETQYF.

The V call is TRBV7-2, the J call TRBJ2-2, with a weak D call TRBD2 (5 bases). This CDR3 has 15 residues. Trimming pared 5 bases from V and 6 bases from J, leaving 16 bases between. Germline V gene lookup returns CDR1 SGHTA and CDR2 FQGNSA. The CDR3 loop reads CASSRRRVGAGELFF. The CDR3 nucleotides are TGTGCCAGCAGCCGTCGACGCGTCGGGGCCGGGGAGCTGTTTTTT. The full variable domain, completed using reference TRBV7-2 and TRBJ2-2, is GAGVSQSPSNKVTEKGKDVELRCDPISGHTALYWYRQSLGQGLEFLIYFQGNSAPDKSGLPSDRFSAERTGGSVSTLTIQRTQQEDSAVYLCASSRRRVGAGELFFGEGSRLTVL.

The genes are TRBV15 and TRBJ2-5; D is possibly TRBD1 (5 bases). Trimming stripped 8 bases from V and 5 bases from J, with 18 bases between. The CDR3 consists of 14 residues. CDR1 and CDR2 (germline): LNHNV, YYDKDF (reference sequence). DNA for the CDR3: TGTGCCACCCGTCGGCAGGGTCTAAGGGAGACCCAGTACTTC. This codes for CATRRQGLRETQYF.